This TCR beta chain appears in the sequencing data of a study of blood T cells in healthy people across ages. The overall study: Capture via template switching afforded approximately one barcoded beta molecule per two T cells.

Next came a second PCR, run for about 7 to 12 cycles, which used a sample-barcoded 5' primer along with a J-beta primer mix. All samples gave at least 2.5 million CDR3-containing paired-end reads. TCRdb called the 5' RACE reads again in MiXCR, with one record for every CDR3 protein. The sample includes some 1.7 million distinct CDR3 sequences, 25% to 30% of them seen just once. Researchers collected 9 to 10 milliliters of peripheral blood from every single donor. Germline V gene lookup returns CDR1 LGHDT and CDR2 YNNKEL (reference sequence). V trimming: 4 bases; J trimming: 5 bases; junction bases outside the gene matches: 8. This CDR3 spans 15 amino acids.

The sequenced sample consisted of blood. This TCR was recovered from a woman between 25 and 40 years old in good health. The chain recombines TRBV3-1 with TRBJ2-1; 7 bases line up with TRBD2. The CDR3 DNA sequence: TGTGCCAGCAGCCCGGTGTTTCTAGCGGACAATGAGCAGTTCTTC. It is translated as CASSPVFLADNEQFF.